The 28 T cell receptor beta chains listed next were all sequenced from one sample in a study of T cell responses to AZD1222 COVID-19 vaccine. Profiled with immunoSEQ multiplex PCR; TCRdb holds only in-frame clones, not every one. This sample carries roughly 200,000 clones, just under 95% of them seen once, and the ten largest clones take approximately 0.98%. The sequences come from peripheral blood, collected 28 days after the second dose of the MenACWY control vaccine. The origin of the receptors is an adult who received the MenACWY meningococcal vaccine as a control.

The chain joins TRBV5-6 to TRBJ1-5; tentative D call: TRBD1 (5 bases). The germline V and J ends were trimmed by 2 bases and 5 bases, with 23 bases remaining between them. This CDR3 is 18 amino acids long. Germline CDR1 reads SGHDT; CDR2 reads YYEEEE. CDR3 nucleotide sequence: TGTGCCAGCAGCTTCTGGTTTTCGTCAGGGAATGTTGATCAGCCCCAGCATTTT. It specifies CASSFWFSSGNVDQPQHF.

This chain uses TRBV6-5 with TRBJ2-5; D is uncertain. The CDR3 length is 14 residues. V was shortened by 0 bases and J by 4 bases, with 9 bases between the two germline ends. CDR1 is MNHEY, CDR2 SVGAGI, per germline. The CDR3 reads CASSYSRRRETQYF. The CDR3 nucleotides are TGTGCCAGCAGTTACTCTCGACGCCGAGAGACCCAGTACTTC.

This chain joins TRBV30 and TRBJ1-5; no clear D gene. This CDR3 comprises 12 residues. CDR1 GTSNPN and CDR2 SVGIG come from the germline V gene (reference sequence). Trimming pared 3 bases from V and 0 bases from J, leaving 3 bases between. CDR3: CAWSRSNQPQHF. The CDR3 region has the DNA TGTGCCTGGAGCCGTAGCAATCAGCCCCAGCATTTT. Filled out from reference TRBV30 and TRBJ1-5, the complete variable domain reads SQTIHQWPATLVQPVGSPLSLECTVEGTSNPNLYWYRQAAGRGLQLLFYSVGIGQISSEVPQNLSASRPQDRQFILSSKKLLLSDSGFYLCAWSRSNQPQHFGDGTRLSIL.

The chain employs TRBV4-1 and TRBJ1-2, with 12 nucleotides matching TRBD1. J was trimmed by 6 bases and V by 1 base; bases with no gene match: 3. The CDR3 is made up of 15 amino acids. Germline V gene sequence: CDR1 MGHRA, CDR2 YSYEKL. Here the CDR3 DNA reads TGCGCCAGCAGCCAAGCCGGGACAGGGGGCAATGGCTACACCTTC. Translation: CASSQAGTGGNGYTF.

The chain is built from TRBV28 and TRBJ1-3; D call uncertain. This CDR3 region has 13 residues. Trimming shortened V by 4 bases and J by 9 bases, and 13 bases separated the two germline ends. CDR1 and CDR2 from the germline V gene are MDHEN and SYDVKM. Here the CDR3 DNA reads TGTGCCAGCAGTTCCTATGTGCTATTCACCATATATTTT. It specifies CASSSYVLFTIYF.

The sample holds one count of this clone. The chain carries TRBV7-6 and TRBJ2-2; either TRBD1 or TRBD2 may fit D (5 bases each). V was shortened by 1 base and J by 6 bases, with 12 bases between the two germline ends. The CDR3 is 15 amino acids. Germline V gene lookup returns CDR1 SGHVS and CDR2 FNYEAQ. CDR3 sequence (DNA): TGTGCCAGCAGCTTAGGGGCGGTGGGGGCCGGGGAGCTGTTTTTT. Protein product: CASSLGAVGAGELFF.

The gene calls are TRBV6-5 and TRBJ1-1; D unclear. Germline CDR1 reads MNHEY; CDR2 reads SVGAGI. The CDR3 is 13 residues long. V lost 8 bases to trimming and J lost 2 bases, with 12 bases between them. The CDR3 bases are TGTGCCAGCGTTCTCCCAGGTAACACTGAAGCTTTCTTT. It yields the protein CASVLPGNTEAFF.

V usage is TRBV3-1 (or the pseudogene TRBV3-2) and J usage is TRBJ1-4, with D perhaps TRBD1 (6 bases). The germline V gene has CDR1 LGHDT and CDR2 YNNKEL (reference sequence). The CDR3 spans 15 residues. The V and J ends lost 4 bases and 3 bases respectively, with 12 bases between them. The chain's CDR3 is CASSRPGASNEKLFF. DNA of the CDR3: TGTGCCAGCAGCCGCCCAGGGGCATCTAATGAAAAACTGTTTTTT.

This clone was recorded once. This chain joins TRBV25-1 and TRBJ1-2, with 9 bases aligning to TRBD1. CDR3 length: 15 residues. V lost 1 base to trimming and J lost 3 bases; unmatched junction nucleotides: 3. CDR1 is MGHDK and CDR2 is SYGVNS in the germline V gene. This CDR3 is CASSESGTGYYGYTF. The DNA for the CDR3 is TGTGCCAGCAGTGAATCTGGGACAGGGTACTATGGCTACACCTTC.

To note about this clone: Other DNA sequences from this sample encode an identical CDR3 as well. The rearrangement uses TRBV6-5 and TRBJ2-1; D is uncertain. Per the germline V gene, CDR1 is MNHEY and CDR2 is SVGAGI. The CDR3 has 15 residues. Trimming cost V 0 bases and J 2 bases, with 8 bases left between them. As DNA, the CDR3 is TGTGCCAGCAGTTACTCTGGGGTTACCTACAATGAGCAGTTCTTC. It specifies CASSYSGVTYNEQFF.

CDR3 amino acids: CASSSGFLGYGYTF. The CDR3 DNA reads TGTGCCAGCAGCTCAGGGTTTCTGGGCTATGGCTACACCTTC. The chain links TRBV7-9 to TRBJ1-2; the D gene is possibly TRBD1 (5 bases). CDR1 is SEHNR and CDR2 is FQNEAQ in the germline V gene (reference sequence). Trimming left V 4 bases short and J 4 bases short, with 13 bases between. The CDR3 has 14 amino acids.

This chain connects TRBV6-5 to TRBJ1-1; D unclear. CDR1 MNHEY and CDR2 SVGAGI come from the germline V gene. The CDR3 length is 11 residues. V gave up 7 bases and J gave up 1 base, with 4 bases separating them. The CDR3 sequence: CASNRNTEAFF. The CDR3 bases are TGTGCCAGCAACAGGAACACTGAAGCTTTCTTT.

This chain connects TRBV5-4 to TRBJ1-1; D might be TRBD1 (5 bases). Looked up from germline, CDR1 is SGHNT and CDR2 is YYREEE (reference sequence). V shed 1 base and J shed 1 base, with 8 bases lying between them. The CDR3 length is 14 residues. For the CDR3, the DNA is TGTGCCAGCAGCTTGATCGGACAGAACACTGAAGCTTTCTTT. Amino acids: CASSLIGQNTEAFF. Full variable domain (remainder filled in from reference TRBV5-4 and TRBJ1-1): ETGVTQSPTHLIKTRGQQVTLRCSSQSGHNTVSWYQQALGQGPQFIFQYYREEENGRGNFPPRFSGLQFPNYSSELNVNALELDDSALYLCASSLIGQNTEAFFGQGTRLTVV.

The CDR3 spells CASSVGGWSSYEQYF. CDR3 bases: TGTGCCAGCAGCGTAGGAGGTTGGAGCTCCTACGAGCAGTACTTC. The chain carries TRBV9 and TRBJ2-7; D not certain. The CDR3 consists of 15 residues. Per the germline V gene, CDR1 is SGDLS and CDR2 is YYNGEE. Between the trimmed V and J ends, which lost 0 bases and 0 bases, there was a span of 10 bases.

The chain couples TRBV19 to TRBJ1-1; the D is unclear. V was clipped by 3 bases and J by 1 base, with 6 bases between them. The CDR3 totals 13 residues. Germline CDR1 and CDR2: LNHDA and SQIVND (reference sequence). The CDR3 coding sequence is TGTGCCAGTAGTATTTTGCAGAACACTGAAGCTTTCTTT. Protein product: CASSILQNTEAFF.

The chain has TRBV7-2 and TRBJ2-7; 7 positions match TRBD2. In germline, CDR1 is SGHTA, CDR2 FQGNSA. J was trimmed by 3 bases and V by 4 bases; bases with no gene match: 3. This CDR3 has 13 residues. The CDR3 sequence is CASSSSGGYEQYF. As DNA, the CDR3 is TGTGCCAGCAGCTCTAGCGGTGGCTACGAGCAGTACTTC.

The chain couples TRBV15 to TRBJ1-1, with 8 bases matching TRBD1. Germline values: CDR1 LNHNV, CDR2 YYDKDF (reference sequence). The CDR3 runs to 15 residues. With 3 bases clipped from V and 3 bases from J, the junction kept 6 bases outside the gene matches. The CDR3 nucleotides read TGTGCCACCAGCAGGGGGACAGGAGATTACACTGAAGCTTTCTTT. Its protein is CATSRGTGDYTEAFF.

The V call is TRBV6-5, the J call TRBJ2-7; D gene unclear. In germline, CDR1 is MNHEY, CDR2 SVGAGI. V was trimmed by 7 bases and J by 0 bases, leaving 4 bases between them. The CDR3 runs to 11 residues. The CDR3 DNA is TGTGCCAGCAAAGTCTCCTACGAGCAGTACTTC. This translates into CASKVSYEQYF.

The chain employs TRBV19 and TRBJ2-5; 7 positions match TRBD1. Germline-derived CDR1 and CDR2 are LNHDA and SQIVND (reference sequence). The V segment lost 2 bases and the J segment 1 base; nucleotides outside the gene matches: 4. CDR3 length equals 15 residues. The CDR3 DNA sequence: TGTGCCAGTAGTATAAAGGGGACAGTCCAAGAGACCCAGTACTTC. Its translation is CASSIKGTVQETQYF. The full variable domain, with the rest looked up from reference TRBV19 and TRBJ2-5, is DGGITQSPKYLFRKEGQNVTLSCEQNLNHDAMYWYRQDPGQGLRLIYYSQIVNDFQKGDIAEGYSVSREKKESFPLTVTSAQKNPTAFYLCASSIKGTVQETQYFGPGTRLLVL.

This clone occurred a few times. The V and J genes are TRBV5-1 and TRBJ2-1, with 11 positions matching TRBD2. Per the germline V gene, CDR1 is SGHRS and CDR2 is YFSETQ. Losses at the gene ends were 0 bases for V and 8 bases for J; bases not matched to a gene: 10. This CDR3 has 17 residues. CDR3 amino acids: CASSLGGTSGYQDEQFF. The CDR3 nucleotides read TGCGCCAGCAGCTTGGGCGGGACTAGCGGTTATCAGGATGAGCAGTTCTTC.

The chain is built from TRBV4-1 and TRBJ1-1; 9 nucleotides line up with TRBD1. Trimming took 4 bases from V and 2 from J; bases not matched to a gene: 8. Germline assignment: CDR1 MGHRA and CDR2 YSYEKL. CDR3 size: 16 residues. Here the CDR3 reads CASSPGYRGRNTEAFF. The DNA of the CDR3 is TGCGCCAGCAGCCCGGGATACAGGGGGCGAAACACTGAAGCTTTCTTT.

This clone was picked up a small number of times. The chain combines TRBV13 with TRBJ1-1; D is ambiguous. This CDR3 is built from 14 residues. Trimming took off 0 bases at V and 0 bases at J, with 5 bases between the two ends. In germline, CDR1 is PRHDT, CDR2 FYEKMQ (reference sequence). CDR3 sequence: CASSLGRLNTEAFF. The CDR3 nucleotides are TGTGCCAGCAGCTTAGGCCGTTTGAACACTGAAGCTTTCTTT.

CDR3 DNA: TGTGCCAGCAGCTCCGACAGTCGGCATCAGCCCCAGCATTTT. Its protein is CASSSDSRHQPQHF. The rearrangement uses TRBV7-2 and TRBJ1-5, with a tentative D call TRBD1 (5 bases). Germline CDR1 reads SGHTA; CDR2 reads FQGNSA. The CDR3 loop spans 14 amino acids. V shed 4 bases and J shed 5 bases, with 12 bases lying between them.

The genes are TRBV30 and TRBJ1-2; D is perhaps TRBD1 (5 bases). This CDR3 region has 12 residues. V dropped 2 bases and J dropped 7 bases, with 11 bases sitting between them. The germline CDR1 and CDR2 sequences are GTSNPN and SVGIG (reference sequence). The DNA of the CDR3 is TGTGCCTGGAGTCGGACCGGGGGTGGCTACACCTTC. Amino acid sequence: CAWSRTGGGYTF.

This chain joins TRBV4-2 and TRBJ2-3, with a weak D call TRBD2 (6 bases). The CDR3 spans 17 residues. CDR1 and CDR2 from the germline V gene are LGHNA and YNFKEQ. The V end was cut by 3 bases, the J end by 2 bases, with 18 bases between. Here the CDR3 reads CASSQEASGGITDTQYF. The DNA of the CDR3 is TGTGCCAGCAGCCAGGAGGCCAGCGGAGGGATCACAGATACGCAGTATTTT.

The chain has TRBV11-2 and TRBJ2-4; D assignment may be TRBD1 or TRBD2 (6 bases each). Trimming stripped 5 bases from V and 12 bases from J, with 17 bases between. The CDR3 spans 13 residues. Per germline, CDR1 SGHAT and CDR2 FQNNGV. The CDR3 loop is CASSGDWRGAQYF. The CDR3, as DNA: TGTGCCAGCAGCGGGGACTGGAGGGGGGCTCAGTACTTC.

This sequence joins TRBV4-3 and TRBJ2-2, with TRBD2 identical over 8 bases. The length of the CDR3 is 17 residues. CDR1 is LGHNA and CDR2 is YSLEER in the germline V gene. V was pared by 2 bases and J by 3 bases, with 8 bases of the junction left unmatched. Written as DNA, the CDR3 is TGCGCCAGCAGCCAACGTGCGGGGGGAGGGGACACCGGGGAGCTGTTTTTT. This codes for CASSQRAGGGDTGELFF.

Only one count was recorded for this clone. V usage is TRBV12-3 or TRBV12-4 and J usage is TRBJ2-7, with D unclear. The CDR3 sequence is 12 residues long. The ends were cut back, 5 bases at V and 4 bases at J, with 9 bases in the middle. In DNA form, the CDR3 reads TGTGCCAGCAGTCCTCTCGGGTACGAGCAGTACTTC. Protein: CASSPLGYEQYF.